This T cell receptor (beta chain) was captured by sequencing in a study of shared clonotypes between healthy human individuals. As concerns this clone: What it binds is unknown.

Repertoires were generated with immunoSEQ multiplex PCR, while TCRdb's copy carries only in-frame clones and drops some. The sample lists roughly 1,500,000 clones; 98% were seen once. Study findings and constraints: It was the non-shared clonotypes that had lower generation probabilities than clonotypes shared by all four donors.

The sample was naive CD4+ T cells sorted from blood. Regarding subset: CD45RA+ positively selected. This TCR was sampled from a man aged 30-40 years in good health.

The CDR3 bases are TGTGCCAGCAGCTTAGACCTAGGGAGACCAGTAAATGAGCAGTTCTTC. It encodes CASSLDLGRPVNEQFF. The V gene is TRBV11-2, the J gene TRBJ2-1; perhaps TRBD2 as D (5 bases). Germline V gene data show CDR1 as SGHAT and CDR2 as FQNNGV. The CDR3 is made up of 16 amino acids. V gave up 0 bases and J gave up 7 bases, with 16 bases separating them.